The clone carrying this T cell receptor (beta chain) has a single count. No antigen is known for it. The data originate from a study of chemoradiotherapy in HPV16-positive cancers. Findings and limits, study-wide: Only a couple of HPV16-positive patients supplied the functional HPV-specificity definition. During treatment, candidate HPV-specific clones and E7-related motifs expanded in tumor.

Data came from immunoSEQ multiplex PCR; TCRdb stores just in-frame clones and leaves some out. The sample yields 12,000 or so clones, roughly nine tenths seen once. The TCR was taken from a human donor with HPV-associated anogenital cancer. The sample in question was blood, obtained from a patient who underwent chemoradiotherapy.

In DNA, the CDR3 is TGTGCCAGCAGCTGGTCGGGACAGTTAAATTCACCCCTCCACTTT. This codes for CASSWSGQLNSPLHF. V is TRBV7-8 and J is TRBJ1-6; the match to TRBD1 covers 7 bases. CDR3 length: 15 amino acids. Trimming at V came to 4 bases and at J to 7 bases, leaving 7 bases not matched to a gene. Germline CDR1 is SGHVS and CDR2 is FQNEAQ.